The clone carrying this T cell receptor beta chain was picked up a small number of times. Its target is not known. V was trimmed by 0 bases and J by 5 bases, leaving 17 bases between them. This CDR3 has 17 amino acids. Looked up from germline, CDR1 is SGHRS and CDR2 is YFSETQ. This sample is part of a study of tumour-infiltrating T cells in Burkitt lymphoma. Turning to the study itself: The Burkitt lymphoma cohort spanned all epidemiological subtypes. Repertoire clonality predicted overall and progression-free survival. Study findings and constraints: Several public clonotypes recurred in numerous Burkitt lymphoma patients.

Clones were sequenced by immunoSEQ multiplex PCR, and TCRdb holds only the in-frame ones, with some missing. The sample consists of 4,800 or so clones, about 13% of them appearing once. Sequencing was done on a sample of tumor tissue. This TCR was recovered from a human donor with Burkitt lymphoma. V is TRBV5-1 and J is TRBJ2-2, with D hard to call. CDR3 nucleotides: TGCGCCAGCAGCTTGGTAGTCTGGGATCTATATACCGGGGAGCTGTTTTTT. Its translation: CASSLVVWDLYTGELFF. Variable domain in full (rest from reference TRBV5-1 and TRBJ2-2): KAGVTQTPRYLIKTRGQQVTLSCSPISGHRSVSWYQQTPGQGLQFLFEYFSETQRNKGNFPGRFSGRQFSNSRSEMNVSTLELGDSALYLCASSLVVWDLYTGELFFGEGSRLTVL.